The present T cell receptor (beta chain) was sequenced within a study of pediatric ulcerative colitis. TCRdb's copy holds only in-frame clones and misses some; the assay was immunoSEQ multiplex PCR. The sample carries over 15,000 clones, roughly 74% recorded once. V lost 5 bases and J lost 2, with 13 bases in between. Germline CDR1 is KGHSH and CDR2 is LQKENI. There are 16 residues in the CDR3. Study-level findings and limits: Clonal expansions reduced rectal repertoire diversity in acute severe colitis.

Worth noting for this clone: What it binds is unknown.

The rectum was sampled with one to two pinch biopsies at colonoscopy. The sample comprised gut tissue. The chain links TRBV18 to TRBJ2-6, with D possibly matching TRBD2 (7 bases). This TCR came from a boy between 5 and 17 years old with moderate ulcerative colitis. The CDR3 region is CASSEAGAAGANVLTF. In nucleotides, the CDR3 is TGTGCCAGCTCAGAGGCGGGGGCAGCTGGGGCCAACGTCCTGACTTTC.